This T cell receptor (beta chain) was recovered during a study of CD8+ T cells in alopecia areata. As the sequencing template, cDNA was produced by extracting RNA and reverse transcribing it. Measured with immunoSEQ multiplex PCR; TCRdb has only the in-frame clones, and not every one. The repertoire holds about 30,000 clones, with around two thirds as singletons. Specimen: NKG2D-high CD8+ T cells sorted from blood. The TCR comes from a human donor with alopecia areata.

The CDR3 spells CASSEPSDQETQYF. CDR3 nucleotides: TGTGCCAGCAGTGAGCCCAGCGACCAAGAGACCCAGTACTTC. The chain has TRBV6-1 and TRBJ2-5; no reliable D call. CDR3 length: 14 residues. CDR1 and CDR2 (germline): MNHNS, SASEGT. The V gene lost 3 bases and the J gene lost 0 bases, with 8 bases spanning the gap.